This entry is about one T cell receptor beta chain. The antigen is undetermined. The V end lost 0 bases, the J end lost 6 bases, and 15 bases lay between the germline ends. Germline V CDR1 and CDR2: MNHNY, SVGAGI (reference sequence). The CDR3 totals 15 residues. The data are from a study of radiotherapy plus CTLA-4 blockade in lung cancer. Study-level results: Tumor-origin TCR clones grew in blood after radiotherapy plus ipilimumab. Early blood T cell clone dynamics reportedly forecast response best, with interferon-beta.

Repertoires were generated with immunoSEQ multiplex PCR, while TCRdb's copy carries only in-frame clones and drops some. Among about 45,000 clones listed, roughly two thirds were seen once. The starting material was peripheral blood, obtained from a patient treated with radiotherapy plus ipilimumab. This clonotype was sampled from a human donor with non-small cell lung cancer who had a partial response to radiotherapy plus ipilimumab. The J gene is TRBJ2-7, the V gene TRBV6-6; a weak D match, TRBD1 (5 bases). CDR3 residues: CASSYSPGLLAEQYF. The CDR3 nucleotides read TGTGCCAGCAGTTACTCTCCAGGGCTACTCGCCGAGCAGTACTTC.